One sample yielded the 32 T cell receptor beta chains listed below, sequenced in a study of technical replicates of blood from several donors. Profiling relied on immunoSEQ multiplex PCR, and the TCRdb table lists in-frame clones only, not all of them. The profile shows some 64,000 clones, around 97% of them singletons. The sequenced sample was T cells isolated from PBMCs. These receptors were obtained from a human donor in good health.

The chain combines TRBV2 with TRBJ1-2; 11 bases line up with TRBD1. The CDR3 contains 16 residues. V lost 2 bases and J lost 6; bases outside the gene matches: 8. CDR1 and CDR2 (germline): SNHLY, FYNNEI. This CDR3 is CASSEWGDRGKDGYTF. CDR3 coding DNA: TGTGCCAGCAGTGAATGGGGGGACAGGGGGAAGGATGGCTACACCTTC.

CDR3 sequence (DNA): TGTGCCAGCATTGGGACAGGACATGAAAAACTGTTTTTT. Amino acid sequence: CASIGTGHEKLFF. This rearrangement joins TRBV7-9 to TRBJ1-4; 8 nucleotides line up with TRBD1. Germline CDR1 reads SEHNR; CDR2 reads FQNEAQ (reference sequence). The CDR3 length is 13 residues. Germline trimming cut 7 bases from V and 6 bases from J; bases unmatched to any gene: 4.

The J gene is TRBJ2-2, the V gene TRBV2, with D possibly being TRBD2 (5 bases). Trimming stripped 5 bases from V and 6 bases from J, with 16 bases between. The CDR3 length is 15 residues. Germline assignment: CDR1 SNHLY and CDR2 FYNNEI. CDR3 loop: CASSRSGIEPGELFF. CDR3 sequence (DNA): TGTGCCAGCAGTCGATCCGGGATCGAACCCGGGGAGCTGTTTTTT.

The V and J genes are TRBV7-6 and TRBJ1-5; 9 nucleotides align to TRBD1. The CDR3 loop spans 15 amino acids. Germline V CDR1 and CDR2: SGHVS, FNYEAQ. The junction had 6 bases not matched to a gene; V was cut back by 4 bases and J by 5 bases. The CDR3 loop reads CASSSGQGGYQPQHF. CDR3 bases: TGTGCCAGCAGCTCGGGACAGGGAGGATATCAGCCCCAGCATTTT.

The J gene is TRBJ2-2, the V gene TRBV12-5; 7 bases align to TRBD2. This CDR3 is 15 amino acids long. Per the germline V gene, CDR1 is LGHNT and CDR2 is FRNRAP. The V and J ends lost 3 bases and 4 bases, in that order; junction bases with no gene match: 5. The CDR3 here is CASGLGGGSTGELFF. CDR3 DNA: TGTGCTAGTGGTTTAGGCGGGGGATCCACCGGGGAGCTGTTTTTT.

The chain combines TRBV28 with TRBJ2-3, with D perhaps matching TRBD1 (6 bases). The CDR3 has 15 amino acids. With 6 bases removed from V and 5 bases from J, the gap between germline ends came to 18 bases. Germline CDR1 is MDHEN and CDR2 is SYDVKM. Written as DNA, the CDR3 is TGTGCCAGCAGCGTAGACCGGGACACATTAGATACGCAGTATTTT. The encoded protein is CASSVDRDTLDTQYF.

This chain uses TRBV29-1 with TRBJ2-7; 7 bases line up with TRBD2. CDR3 length: 14 residues. The germline gives CDR1 SQVTM, CDR2 ANQGSEA. With 4 bases clipped from V and 0 bases from J, the junction kept 6 bases outside the gene matches. The CDR3 spells CSVVGGDYSYEQYF. The CDR3 nucleotides are TGCAGCGTTGTGGGTGGGGACTACTCCTACGAGCAGTACTTC.

The chain has TRBV9 and TRBJ2-5, with TRBD1 matching over 8 bases. The J segment lost 5 bases and the V segment lost 0 bases, leaving 6 bases of the junction unmatched. In germline, CDR1 is SGDLS, CDR2 YYNGEE. The CDR3 runs 15 residues. Here the CDR3 reads CASSVDWTGPETQYF. CDR3 in DNA: TGTGCCAGCAGCGTAGATTGGACAGGGCCGGAGACCCAGTACTTC.

The chain joins TRBV21-1 to TRBJ1-5; the D call of TRBD1 is as the table states it, not checked on the DNA. TRBV21-1 is recorded as a pseudogene. The CDR3 is made up of 17 amino acids. The CDR3 is CASSKALDPGGSQPQHF. In DNA form, the CDR3 reads TGTGCCAGCAGCAAAGCCTTGGACCCAGGGGGCTCTCAGCCCCAGCATTTT.

V and J are TRBV5-1 and TRBJ2-1; 10 nucleotides agree with TRBD2. There are 16 residues in the CDR3. Germline loops: CDR1 SGHRS, CDR2 YFSETQ. V trimming: 3 bases; J trimming: 5 bases; junction bases outside the gene matches: 8. Here the CDR3 DNA reads TGCGCCAGCAGCTCTCCTCTAGCGGGAGTTCACAATGAGCAGTTCTTC. It specifies CASSSPLAGVHNEQFF.

This chain joins TRBV4-1 and TRBJ2-5, with unresolved D. The germline gives CDR1 MGHRA, CDR2 YSYEKL. V lost 0 bases to trimming and J lost 5 bases, with 10 bases between them. This CDR3 has 14 amino acids. CDR3 bases: TGCGCCAGCAGCCAAGAGATCTCAGGCGAGACCCAGTACTTC. This translates into CASSQEISGETQYF.

The chain uses TRBV28 and TRBJ1-5; perhaps TRBD1 as D (6 bases). This CDR3 is 17 amino acids long. With 5 bases removed from V and 1 base from J, the gap between germline ends came to 18 bases. Germline loops: CDR1 MDHEN, CDR2 SYDVKM. This CDR3 reads CASSGEYRVESNQPQHF. CDR3 in DNA: TGTGCCAGCAGTGGAGAATACAGGGTAGAGAGCAATCAGCCCCAGCATTTT.

The gene calls are TRBV2 and TRBJ1-5; 11 bases align to TRBD1. Germline V gene data show CDR1 as SNHLY and CDR2 as FYNNEI. The junction had 7 bases not matched to a gene; V was cut back by 7 bases and J by 5 bases. This CDR3 region has 15 residues. CDR3 bases: TGTGCCAGCACTAGGACAGGGGGCGCGGATCAGCCCCAGCATTTT. Its translation: CASTRTGGADQPQHF.

The V call is TRBV7-9, the J call TRBJ2-3, with 7 positions matching TRBD2. V was clipped by 5 bases and J by 2 bases; unmatched bases: 7. The CDR3 spans 15 residues. Per the germline V gene, CDR1 is SEHNR and CDR2 is FQNEAQ (reference sequence). This chain's CDR3 is CASSPPAGPTDTQYF. CDR3 nucleotide sequence: TGTGCCAGCAGCCCCCCAGCGGGACCCACAGATACGCAGTATTTT. Together with reference TRBV7-9 and TRBJ2-3, the CDR3 gives the full variable domain: DTGVSQNPRHKITKRGQNVTFRCDPISEHNRLYWYRQTLGQGPEFLTYFQNEAQLEKSRLLSDRFSAERPKGSFSTLEIQRTEQGDSAMYLCASSPPAGPTDTQYFGPGTRLTVL.

The chain recombines TRBV6-5 with TRBJ1-2; TRBD1 matches at 7 bases. The trim removed 6 bases at V and 8 bases at J, leaving 12 bases unmatched. CDR1 is MNHEY and CDR2 is SVGAGI in the germline V gene. This CDR3 comprises 14 residues. The CDR3 DNA sequence: TGTGCCAGCAGCCCCACAGGGGAAAAGCGAGGCTACACCTTC. Protein: CASSPTGEKRGYTF.

The chain uses TRBV2 and TRBJ2-3; D possibly corresponds to TRBD2 (6 bases). Trimming pared 6 bases from V and 6 bases from J, leaving 16 bases between. This CDR3 has 14 amino acids. The germline gives CDR1 SNHLY, CDR2 FYNNEI. CDR3 in amino acids: CASRAGSSVDTQYF. CDR3 DNA sequence: TGTGCCAGCAGGGCCGGGAGTTCGGTCGATACGCAGTATTTT. The variable domain in full, completed from reference TRBV2 and TRBJ2-3, reads EPEVTQTPSHQVTQMGQEVILRCVPISNHLYFYWYRQILGQKVEFLVSFYNNEISEKSEIFDDQFSVERPDGSNFTLKIRSTKLEDSAMYFCASRAGSSVDTQYFGPGTRLTVL.

The V call is TRBV7-2, the J call TRBJ2-3, with 11 bases lining up with TRBD2. CDR3 length equals 16 residues. The germline gives CDR1 SGHTA, CDR2 FQGNSA. The J segment lost 2 bases and the V segment lost 5 bases, leaving 6 bases of the junction unmatched. The CDR3 region has the DNA TGTGCCAGCAGCCCGAGACTAGCGGGGTACACAGATACGCAGTATTTT. It translates to CASSPRLAGYTDTQYF.

The chain employs TRBV10-1 and TRBJ2-7; D ambiguous. CDR3 length: 12 amino acids. Trimming took off 6 bases at V and 1 base at J, with 7 bases between the two ends. Germline CDR1 reads WNHNN; CDR2 reads SYGVQD (reference sequence). CDR3 sequence: CASSDSSYEQYF. CDR3 coding DNA: TGCGCCAGCAGCGATAGTTCCTACGAGCAGTACTTC.

The chain couples TRBV5-1 to TRBJ2-1, with 12 bases aligning to TRBD2. Germline-derived CDR1 and CDR2 are SGHRS and YFSETQ. This CDR3 is built from 16 residues. The trim removed 6 bases at V and 2 bases at J, leaving 6 bases unmatched. The CDR3 DNA reads TGCGCCAGCACACTAGCGGGGGGAAAGCCCTACAATGAGCAGTTCTTC. Translation: CASTLAGGKPYNEQFF.

This chain uses TRBV7-9 with TRBJ2-5, with TRBD2 identical over 9 bases. CDR3 size: 16 residues. Germline loops: CDR1 SEHNR, CDR2 FQNEAQ (reference sequence). V dropped 4 bases and J dropped 5; count of bases not matched to a gene: 11. The CDR3 region is CASSSHSGGHLETQYF. DNA of the CDR3: TGTGCCAGCAGCTCCCATAGCGGGGGCCACCTCGAGACCCAGTACTTC.

The genes are TRBV7-6 and TRBJ2-3; 8 bases are a match to TRBD1. The germline CDR1 and CDR2 sequences are SGHVS and FNYEAQ. The CDR3 consists of 15 residues. Losses at the gene ends were 5 bases for V and 5 bases for J; bases not matched to a gene: 9. The CDR3 loop reads CASSLLRQGIDTQYF. The CDR3 bases are TGTGCCAGCAGCCTCTTAAGACAGGGGATAGATACGCAGTATTTT.

The chain carries TRBV6-5 and TRBJ1-1, with D possibly TRBD1 on 5 matching bases. The CDR3 has 16 amino acids. The V gene's germline CDR1 is MNHEY and CDR2 SVGAGI. Trimming removed 2 bases from V and 0 bases from J, with 13 bases in between. The CDR3 nucleotides are TGTGCCAGCAGTTACGTTGGTTGGGGGGTGAACACTGAAGCTTTCTTT. Residues: CASSYVGWGVNTEAFF.

The J gene is TRBJ1-1, the V gene TRBV2; maybe TRBD1 (5 bases). CDR1 is SNHLY and CDR2 is FYNNEI in the germline V gene. With 4 bases removed from V and 3 bases from J, the gap between germline ends came to 12 bases. The CDR3 totals 14 residues. The CDR3 region has the DNA TGTGCCAGCAGTGCTGGCAGGGATTACACTGAAGCTTTCTTT. This gives the protein CASSAGRDYTEAFF.

This rearrangement joins TRBV29-1 to TRBJ1-5; the match to TRBD1 covers 9 bases. The CDR3 has 14 amino acids. CDR1 is SQVTM, CDR2 ANQGSEA, per germline. With V trimmed by 7 bases and J by 0 bases, 4 bases remained unmatched. The CDR3 coding sequence is TGCAGCGCCCTGACAGGGGGTAGCAATCAGCCCCAGCATTTT. Translating it yields CSALTGGSNQPQHF.

Comments on this clone: One junction end disagrees with the germline gene, perhaps due to a read error. The chain uses TRBV4-1 and TRBJ2-5; TRBD2 agrees at 9 bases. Per germline, CDR1 MGHRA and CDR2 YSYEKL. This CDR3 has 18 amino acids. CDR3 in amino acids: CASTQRLAGGRRVETQYF. CDR3 DNA sequence: TGCGCCAGCACCCAACGCCTGGCGGGGGGGAGGAGGGTAGAGACCCAGTACTTC.

The chain uses TRBV7-6 and TRBJ1-1, with unresolved D. Per the germline V gene, CDR1 is SGHVS and CDR2 is FNYEAQ. The CDR3 is 13 residues long. V shed 1 base and J shed 3 bases, with 6 bases lying between them. CDR3 bases: TGTGCCAGCAGCTTAGGGAGATACACTGAAGCTTTCTTT. The encoded protein is CASSLGRYTEAFF.

The sample holds one count of this clone. J is TRBJ2-5 and V is TRBV28; 8 bases line up with TRBD1. J was trimmed by 4 bases and V by 7 bases; bases with no gene match: 11. This CDR3 has 15 amino acids. Germline V CDR1 and CDR2: MDHEN, SYDVKM. CDR3 sequence: CASKPKGQGGETQYF. The CDR3 DNA sequence: TGTGCCAGCAAGCCAAAAGGACAGGGTGGAGAGACCCAGTACTTC.

This sequence joins TRBV4-1 and TRBJ1-5, with D possibly TRBD1 on 6 matching bases. The CDR3 is 15 residues long. CDR1 MGHRA and CDR2 YSYEKL come from the germline V gene. Trimming took 6 bases from V and 6 from J, leaving 18 bases between them. The CDR3 spells CASSSPGAPIQPQHF. The CDR3 bases are TGCGCCAGCAGTTCCCCAGGGGCGCCGATTCAGCCCCAGCATTTT.

This chain links TRBV9 with TRBJ1-2; D is perhaps TRBD1 (5 bases). Trimming stripped 0 bases from V and 4 bases from J, with 16 bases between. Germline CDR1 and CDR2: SGDLS and YYNGEE. The CDR3 consists of 16 residues. CDR3 protein: CASSVGSRGTLYGYTF. CDR3 nucleotides: TGTGCCAGCAGCGTAGGGAGTCGGGGGACGCTCTATGGCTACACCTTC.

This chain links TRBV7-8 with TRBJ2-3; a possible D gene is TRBD2 (6 bases). Trimming stripped 2 bases from V and 6 bases from J, with 12 bases between. This CDR3 is 14 amino acids long. Per the germline V gene, CDR1 is SGHVS and CDR2 is FQNEAQ. The CDR3 loop reads CASSLYGSVDTQYF. For the CDR3, the DNA is TGTGCCAGCAGCTTATACGGGAGCGTGGATACGCAGTATTTT. The whole variable domain, remainder taken from reference TRBV7-8 and TRBJ2-3, is GAGVSQSPRYKVAKRGQDVALRCDPISGHVSLFWYQQALGQGPEFLTYFQNEAQLDKSGLPSDRFFAERPEGSVSTLKIQRTQQEDSAVYLCASSLYGSVDTQYFGPGTRLTVL.

In its sample, this clone was seen once. The chain has TRBV12-2 and TRBJ2-7; TRBD1 reflects the table's D call only, with no check against the DNA. TRBV12-2 is a pseudogene segment. There are 14 residues in the CDR3. CDR3 nucleotides: TGTGCAAGTCGCCTCGACAGGACCTACTACGAGCAGTACTTC. Translation: CASRLDRTYYEQYF.

V gene TRBV2 combines with J gene TRBJ1-1, with TRBD1 as a possible D gene (5 bases). This CDR3 is built from 16 residues. Trimming shortened V by 3 bases and J by 0 bases, and 14 bases separated the two germline ends. The germline V gene encodes CDR1 SNHLY and CDR2 FYNNEI. In DNA form, the CDR3 reads TGTGCCAGCAGTGACTACCCAGACAGCGTGAACACTGAAGCTTTCTTT. Protein product: CASSDYPDSVNTEAFF.